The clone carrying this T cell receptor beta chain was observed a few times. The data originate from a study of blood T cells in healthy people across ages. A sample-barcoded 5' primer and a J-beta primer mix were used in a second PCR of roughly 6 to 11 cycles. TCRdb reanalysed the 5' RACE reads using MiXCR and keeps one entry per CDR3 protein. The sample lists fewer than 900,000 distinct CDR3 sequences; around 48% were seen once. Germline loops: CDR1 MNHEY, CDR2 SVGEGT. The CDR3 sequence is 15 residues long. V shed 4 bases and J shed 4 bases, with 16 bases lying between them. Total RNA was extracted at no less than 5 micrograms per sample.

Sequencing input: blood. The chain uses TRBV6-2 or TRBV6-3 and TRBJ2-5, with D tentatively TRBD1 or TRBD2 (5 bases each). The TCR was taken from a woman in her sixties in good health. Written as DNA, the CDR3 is TGTGCCAGCAGTTGGCCCGGGGCGCGAGGAGAGACCCAGTACTTC. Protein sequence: CASSWPGARGETQYF.